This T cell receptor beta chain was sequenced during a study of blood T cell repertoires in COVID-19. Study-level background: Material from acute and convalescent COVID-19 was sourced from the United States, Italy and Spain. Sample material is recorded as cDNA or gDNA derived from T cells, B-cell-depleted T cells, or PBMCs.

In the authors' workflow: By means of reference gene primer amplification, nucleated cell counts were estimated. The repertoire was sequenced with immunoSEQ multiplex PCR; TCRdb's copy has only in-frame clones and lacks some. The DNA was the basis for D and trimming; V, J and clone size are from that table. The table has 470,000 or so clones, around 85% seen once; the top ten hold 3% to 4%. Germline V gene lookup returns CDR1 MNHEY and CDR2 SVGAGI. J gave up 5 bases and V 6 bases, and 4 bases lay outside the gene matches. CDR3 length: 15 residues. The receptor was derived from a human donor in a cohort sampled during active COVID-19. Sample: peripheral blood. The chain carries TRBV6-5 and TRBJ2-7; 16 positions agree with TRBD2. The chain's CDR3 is CASRAGTSGRDEQYF. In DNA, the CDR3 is TGTGCCAGCAGAGCCGGGACTAGCGGGAGGGACGAGCAGTACTTC.